This T cell receptor beta chain was recorded in a study of T cells after yellow fever vaccination. Study as a whole: Fractions with few cells were prepared using SMART-Seq v4 Ultra Low Input.

This clonotype showed up just a few times. What it binds is not known. One entry per CDR3 protein results from TCRdb running MiXCR on the 5' RACE reads. This table holds 450,000 to 600,000 distinct CDR3 sequences, about a sixth found once. General observations from the study: A weaker secondary response peaked on day 5, the primary on day 15. A minor fraction of clonotypes spanned both CD4 and CD8 compartments.

The receptor's source is a man younger than 30 who received the YFV17D yellow fever vaccine. The source material was PBMCs, sampled around 5 days after the first yellow fever vaccination.

CDR3 region: CASSLVQGKEAEAFF. As DNA, the CDR3 is TGCGCCAGCAGCTTGGTCCAGGGAAAGGAGGCTGAAGCTTTCTTT. The J gene is TRBJ1-1, the V gene TRBV5-1; possible D gene TRBD1, 5 bases. CDR1 is SGHRS, CDR2 YFSETQ, per germline. This CDR3 region has 15 residues. V lost 0 bases to trimming and J lost 6 bases, with 15 bases between them.